These 27 T cell receptor beta chains share one sample of origin, sequenced in a study of long-term antiretroviral therapy in people with HIV. The assay used was immunoSEQ (version v3.0), run at survey level. Sequencing used immunoSEQ multiplex PCR; TCRdb keeps in-frame clones, though not all of them. Of tens of thousands of clones listed, 83% are singletons. Sequences were derived from unsorted PBMCs, sampled 0.4 years before starting antiretroviral therapy. These receptors were collected from a man in his late teens or twenties with HIV.

V usage is TRBV4-2 and J usage is TRBJ2-2, with D perhaps matching TRBD1 (6 bases). Trimming took 4 bases from V and 6 from J, leaving 12 bases between them. This CDR3 has 14 amino acids. The germline V gene has CDR1 LGHNA and CDR2 YNFKEQ. CDR3 amino acids: CASSLRQGSGELFF. CDR3 DNA: TGTGCCAGCAGCCTACGTCAGGGGTCCGGGGAGCTGTTTTTT.

The chain employs TRBV6-5 and TRBJ1-2; D might be TRBD1 (6 bases). The V end lost 7 bases, the J end lost 7 bases, and 16 bases lay between the germline ends. Germline V lookup: CDR1 MNHEY, CDR2 SVGAGI. This CDR3 comprises 13 residues. CDR3 nucleotide sequence: TGTGCCAGCATGGGGGCAGCGGGGGGTGGCTACACCTTC. This sequence encodes CASMGAAGGGYTF.

CDR3 in DNA: TGTGCCAGCAGCTTCGGGGGGAGCGCCTACGAGCAGTACTTC. Amino acid sequence: CASSFGGSAYEQYF. V usage is TRBV13 and J usage is TRBJ2-7; 7 bases agree with TRBD2. V gave up 3 bases and J gave up 2 bases; unmatched junction bases: 4. The CDR3 spans 14 residues. Germline CDR1 PRHDT, CDR2 FYEKMQ (reference sequence).

J is TRBJ2-4 and V is TRBV11-3, with a weak D call TRBD1 (6 bases). The length of the CDR3 is 13 residues. The germline CDR1 and CDR2 sequences are SGHNT and YENEEA. Trimming took off 5 bases at V and 4 bases at J, with 9 bases between the two ends. In DNA form, the CDR3 reads TGTGCCAGCAGCGTCGGACAGAAAAACATTCAGTACTTC. Translation: CASSVGQKNIQYF.

V and J are TRBV19 and TRBJ2-1; 9 bases align to TRBD2. Germline V gene lookup returns CDR1 LNHDA and CDR2 SQIVND (reference sequence). The CDR3 sequence is 11 residues long. Germline trimming cut 3 bases from V and 15 bases from J; bases unmatched to any gene: 3. This CDR3 reads CASSIGTSLFF. The DNA of the CDR3 is TGTGCCAGTAGTATCGGGACTAGCTTGTTCTTC.

The chain combines TRBV4-1 with TRBJ1-4; D call uncertain. This CDR3 is 14 amino acids long. Germline values: CDR1 MGHRA, CDR2 YSYEKL. The V gene lost 4 bases and the J gene lost 3 bases, with 9 bases spanning the gap. CDR3 nucleotide sequence: TGCGCCAGCAGCCCGAGGGATGCTAATGAAAAACTGTTTTTT. It translates to CASSPRDANEKLFF.

The chain recombines TRBV30 with TRBJ1-3; no clear D gene. Trimming took 2 bases from V and 2 from J, leaving 13 bases between them. The germline V gene has CDR1 GTSNPN and CDR2 SVGIG (reference sequence). This CDR3 contains 15 residues. In nucleotides, the CDR3 is TGTGCCTGGAGTTACGGTGGCCAGCCTGGAAACACCATATATTTT. Translation gives CAWSYGGQPGNTIYF. The variable domain in full, with the rest retrieved from reference TRBV30 and TRBJ1-3, is SQTIHQWPATLVQPVGSPLSLECTVEGTSNPNLYWYRQAAGRGLQLLFYSVGIGQISSEVPQNLSASRPQDRQFILSSKKLLLSDSGFYLCAWSYGGQPGNTIYFGEGSWLTVV.

The chain uses TRBV6-5 and TRBJ2-7; D is perhaps TRBD1 (6 bases). The CDR3 is made up of 13 amino acids. V shed 5 bases and J shed 4 bases, with 12 bases lying between them. The germline V gene has CDR1 MNHEY and CDR2 SVGAGI. CDR3 amino acids: CASSDGQLYEQYF. The CDR3, as DNA: TGTGCCAGCAGTGATGGACAGTTATACGAGCAGTACTTC.

This chain links TRBV9 with TRBJ1-6; 7 bases align to TRBD1. J lost 8 bases, V lost 4 bases, and 12 bases had no gene match. This CDR3 is 16 amino acids long. Germline V gene lookup returns CDR1 SGDLS and CDR2 YYNGEE. CDR3 sequence: CASSTNRDRDDSPLHF. The DNA for the CDR3 is TGTGCCAGCAGCACCAACCGGGACAGAGACGATTCACCCCTCCACTTT.

This chain links TRBV7-9 with TRBJ1-6; D is unresolved. This CDR3 region has 14 residues. Germline V gene data show CDR1 as SEHNR and CDR2 as FQNEAQ (reference sequence). V was shortened by 5 bases and J by 8 bases, with 13 bases between the two germline ends. The CDR3, as DNA: TGTGCCAGCAGCCTCCCATCCGGGGATTCACCCCTCCACTTT. Translation gives CASSLPSGDSPLHF.

This chain uses TRBV19 with TRBJ1-1; no reliable D call. V lost 4 bases and J 6 bases, leaving 12 bases between the germline ends. The CDR3 is 13 residues long. The germline gives CDR1 LNHDA, CDR2 SQIVND (reference sequence). The CDR3, as DNA: TGTGCCAGTAGTAGGGCGGAGGCAGCTGAAGCTTTCTTT. It translates to CASSRAEAAEAFF. Drawing the rest from reference TRBV19 and TRBJ1-1, the complete variable domain is DGGITQSPKYLFRKEGQNVTLSCEQNLNHDAMYWYRQDPGQGLRLIYYSQIVNDFQKGDIAEGYSVSREKKESFPLTVTSAQKNPTAFYLCASSRAEAAEAFFGQGTRLTVV.

The rearrangement links TRBV5-1 to TRBJ1-5; the D is unclear. V lost 4 bases and J 1 base, leaving 12 bases between the germline ends. CDR3 length: 15 residues. Germline lookup yields CDR1 SGHRS and CDR2 YFSETQ. The CDR3 bases are TGCGCCAGCAGCCTGGATCCCGGCAGCAATCAGCCCCAGCATTTT. Residues: CASSLDPGSNQPQHF.

This sequence joins TRBV27 and TRBJ2-3; D is possibly TRBD2 (7 bases). The V end was cut by 6 bases, the J end by 3 bases, with 22 bases between. Per germline, CDR1 MNHEY and CDR2 SMNVEV (reference sequence). This CDR3 is 17 amino acids long. The DNA for the CDR3 is TGTGCCAGCAGCGGGGGGCGGGAAGCATTTTGGACAGATACGCAGTATTTT. Its translation: CASSGGREAFWTDTQYF.

The chain uses TRBV9 and TRBJ2-2, with D possibly being TRBD1 (6 bases). V lost 0 bases and J 3 bases, leaving 15 bases between the germline ends. The CDR3 loop spans 17 amino acids. In germline, CDR1 is SGDLS, CDR2 YYNGEE. The CDR3 sequence is CASSVAKGQAYTGELFF. DNA of the CDR3: TGTGCCAGCAGCGTAGCTAAGGGACAAGCCTACACCGGGGAGCTGTTTTTT.

V usage is TRBV7-3 and J usage is TRBJ1-4, with 8 bases fitting TRBD1. The V gene's germline CDR1 is SGHTA and CDR2 FQGTGA. With 3 bases clipped from V and 7 bases from J, the junction kept 1 base outside the gene matches. This CDR3 has 13 residues. The DNA of the CDR3 is TGTGCCAGCAGCTTGGACAGGGCTGAAAAACTGTTTTTT. Translating gives CASSLDRAEKLFF.

The V call is TRBV19, the J call TRBJ1-1, with a tentative D call TRBD1 (6 bases). This CDR3 region has 17 residues. V lost 2 bases, J lost 3 bases, and 19 bases lay in between. Germline values: CDR1 LNHDA, CDR2 SQIVND (reference sequence). The DNA for the CDR3 is TGTGCCAGTAGTATATCCCCTTACAGGGTAGGGGACACTGAAGCTTTCTTT. Translated: CASSISPYRVGDTEAFF.

This clone was seen just once. The chain carries TRBV13 and TRBJ2-7, with 13 bases that match TRBD2. V gave up 5 bases and J gave up 7 bases; unmatched junction bases: 5. CDR3 size: 14 residues. The germline V gene has CDR1 PRHDT and CDR2 FYEKMQ (reference sequence). Here the CDR3 reads CASSVGLAGVEQYF. Here the CDR3 DNA reads TGTGCCAGCAGCGTCGGACTAGCGGGGGTAGAGCAGTACTTC.

The V and J genes are TRBV27 and TRBJ1-2, with TRBD1 matching over 9 bases. The CDR3 is made up of 17 amino acids. Germline V CDR1 and CDR2: MNHEY, SMNVEV (reference sequence). Trimming took 4 bases from V and 4 from J; bases not matched to a gene: 13. The CDR3 DNA follows: TGTGCCAGCAGTTGGACCCAGGCCGGGACAGGGATCTATGGCTACACCTTC. This codes for CASSWTQAGTGIYGYTF.

The table lists this clone with a count of one. The rearrangement uses TRBV5-4 and TRBJ1-6; 9 positions agree with TRBD1. With 0 bases clipped from V and 5 bases from J, the junction kept 6 bases outside the gene matches. The germline gives CDR1 SGHNT, CDR2 YYREEE (reference sequence). The CDR3 totals 17 residues. CDR3 region: CASSLADRGPDNSPLHF. In nucleotides, the CDR3 is TGTGCCAGCAGCTTGGCGGACAGGGGACCCGATAATTCACCCCTCCACTTT.

The rearrangement uses TRBV6-1 and TRBJ1-6, with 10 bases aligning to TRBD1. J gave up 6 bases and V 4 bases, and 3 bases lay outside the gene matches. CDR3 length: 15 amino acids. Germline V gene data show CDR1 as MNHNS and CDR2 as SASEGT. The CDR3 protein is CASSGGTGVNSPLHF. The CDR3 DNA reads TGTGCCAGCAGTGGGGGGACAGGGGTTAATTCACCCCTCCACTTT.

The chain recombines TRBV28 with TRBJ2-3; TRBD1 matches at 9 bases. CDR1 is MDHEN, CDR2 SYDVKM, per germline. Trimming cost V 2 bases and J 5 bases; bases outside gene matches: 5. This CDR3 is built from 15 residues. The CDR3 region is CASSLRGTGRDTQYF. CDR3 coding DNA: TGTGCCAGCAGTTTACGGGGGACAGGGCGAGATACGCAGTATTTT.

The chain joins TRBV14 to TRBJ1-1; D is unclear. V gave up 4 bases and J gave up 2 bases, with 14 bases separating them. The CDR3 consists of 15 residues. The germline V gene has CDR1 SGHDN and CDR2 FVKESK. This CDR3 is CASSLTMGGNTEAFF. The CDR3 bases are TGTGCCAGCAGCCTAACGATGGGCGGAAACACTGAAGCTTTCTTT. The full variable domain, rest sourced from reference TRBV14 and TRBJ1-1, is EAGVTQFPSHSVIEKGQTVTLRCDPISGHDNLYWYRRVMGKEIKFLLHFVKESKQDESGMPNNRFLAERTGGTYSTLKVQPAELEDSGVYFCASSLTMGGNTEAFFGQGTRLTVV.

CDR3 amino acids: CATSTGPNKNEQFF. For the CDR3, the DNA is TGTGCCACCTCCACGGGACCTAACAAAAATGAGCAGTTCTTC. V gene TRBV7-9 combines with J gene TRBJ2-1; tentatively, D is TRBD1 or TRBD2 (5 bases each). V gave up 10 bases and J gave up 7 bases, with 20 bases separating them. The CDR3 covers 14 residues. Looked up from germline, CDR1 is SEHNR and CDR2 is FQNEAQ (reference sequence).

This chain connects TRBV10-1 to TRBJ1-1, with TRBD1 matching 7 bases. This CDR3 is 13 amino acids long. Germline V gene data show CDR1 as WNHNN and CDR2 as SYGVQD (reference sequence). J gave up 3 bases and V 3 bases, and 1 base lay outside the gene matches. The CDR3 region is CASSDRGYTEAFF. The CDR3 nucleotides are TGCGCCAGCAGTGACAGGGGGTACACTGAAGCTTTCTTT.

This rearrangement joins TRBV5-4 to TRBJ1-6; 7 nucleotides align to TRBD1. This CDR3 comprises 15 residues. In germline, CDR1 is SGHNT, CDR2 YYREEE (reference sequence). The ends lost 1 base at V and 10 bases at J; junction bases unmatched: 8. Here the CDR3 reads CASSLSTGASSPLHF. CDR3 coding DNA: TGTGCCAGCAGCTTGTCTACAGGGGCATCCTCACCCCTCCACTTT.

The V call is TRBV4-1, the J call TRBJ2-2; D is uncertain. Trimming removed 1 base at V and 6 bases at J, with 3 bases between. The CDR3 is 12 residues long. Germline CDR1 MGHRA, CDR2 YSYEKL. The CDR3 DNA sequence: TGCGCCAGCAGCCAAGTCCCCGGGGAGCTGTTTTTT. Translated: CASSQVPGELFF.

This chain uses TRBV7-5 with TRBJ2-1; the table's D call of TRBD2 was not tested on the DNA. TRBV7-5 is a recognized pseudogene. The CDR3 spans 13 residues. The CDR3 DNA reads TGTGCCAGAAGTTCGGACTCCCACAATGAGCAGTTCTTC. This encodes CARSSDSHNEQFF.